The 21 T cell receptor beta chains below come from one sample, sequenced in a study of T cell responses to AZD1222 COVID-19 vaccine. This table comes from immunoSEQ multiplex PCR, and its TCRdb copy is limited to in-frame clones, with some not included. The sample has 30,000 to 35,000 clones; approximately 93% are singletons. Sequencing was performed on peripheral blood, taken on day 0 of AZD1222 vaccination. The receptors derive from an adult in good health.

The chain combines TRBV15 with TRBJ1-1; maybe TRBD1 (5 bases). The CDR3 consists of 13 residues. Germline values: CDR1 LNHNV, CDR2 YYDKDF (reference sequence). V was cut by 9 bases and J by 5 bases, with 16 bases left in between. The CDR3 reads CATSQGGLTEAFF. CDR3 DNA sequence: TGTGCCACAAGTCAGGGCGGTTTGACTGAAGCTTTCTTT.

The genes are TRBV7-8 and TRBJ1-1; no reliable D call. Deletions cut 1 base from V and 0 bases from J, with 9 bases between. Germline CDR1 SGHVS, CDR2 FQNEAQ. The CDR3 length is 15 residues. CDR3 coding DNA: TGTGCCAGCAGCTTAGGTGCGAGCATGAACACTGAAGCTTTCTTT. Translation gives CASSLGASMNTEAFF.

The chain recombines TRBV7-9 with TRBJ1-2; tentative D call: TRBD1 (5 bases). V lost 7 bases to trimming and J lost 3 bases, with 15 bases between them. The CDR3 is made up of 14 amino acids. From germline, CDR1 is SEHNR and CDR2 FQNEAQ (reference sequence). The CDR3, as DNA: TGTGCCAGCACCTCGGTCGGGGGGGACTATGGCTACACCTTC. Residues: CASTSVGGDYGYTF.

The chain couples TRBV9 to TRBJ2-7; D might be TRBD1 (7 bases). V was pared by 0 bases and J by 3 bases, with 13 bases between. Germline V gives CDR1 SGDLS, CDR2 YYNGEE. This CDR3 spans 15 amino acids. CDR3 sequence: CASSVAGQGGYEQYF. The CDR3 nucleotides are TGTGCCAGCAGCGTAGCTGGGCAGGGGGGCTACGAGCAGTACTTC.

This clone was found once. V and J are TRBV30 and TRBJ1-4; 12 bases are a match to TRBD1. Trimming took 4 bases from V and 3 from J; bases not matched to a gene: 3. Per the germline V gene, CDR1 is GTSNPN and CDR2 is SVGIG (reference sequence). This CDR3 is 15 amino acids long. CDR3 in DNA: TGTGCCTGGAAGGGACAGGGGGCTCCTAATGAAAAACTGTTTTTT. Translated: CAWKGQGAPNEKLFF.

J is TRBJ1-6 and V is TRBV28, with a possible D match to TRBD1 (6 bases). Trimming shortened V by 0 bases and J by 9 bases, and 24 bases separated the two germline ends. Looked up from germline, CDR1 is MDHEN and CDR2 is SYDVKM. The CDR3 is made up of 19 amino acids. This chain's CDR3 is CASSLWGGRGRMTASPLHF. The CDR3 coding sequence is TGTGCCAGCAGTTTATGGGGGGGCAGGGGCCGCATGACGGCTTCACCCCTCCACTTT.

The chain is built from TRBV7-4 and TRBJ2-1; TRBD1 agrees at 8 bases. V trimming: 4 bases; J trimming: 4 bases; junction bases outside the gene matches: 9. Germline values: CDR1 SGHVT, CDR2 SQSDAQ. The CDR3 is made up of 16 amino acids. The CDR3 DNA sequence: TGTGCCAGCAGCTCGCTGCAGGGGGCGCTTTACAATGAGCAGTTCTTC. It codes for CASSSLQGALYNEQFF. The whole variable domain, filled in from reference TRBV7-4 and TRBJ2-1, reads GAGVSQSPRYKVAKRGRDVALRCDSISGHVTLYWYRQTLGQGSEVLTYSQSDAQRDKSGRPSGRFSAERPERSVSTLKIQRTEQGDSAVYLCASSSLQGALYNEQFFGPGTRLTVL.

This chain uses TRBV18 with TRBJ1-2; the D is unclear. V lost 2 bases and J lost 1, with 8 bases in between. The CDR3 is 14 residues long. Germline values: CDR1 KGHSH, CDR2 LQKENI. The CDR3 DNA reads TGTGCCAGCTCACCAAAATCAAATAACTATGGCTACACCTTC. Translation: CASSPKSNNYGYTF.

The chain joins TRBV27 to TRBJ1-6, with D tentatively TRBD1 (5 bases). Deletions cut 6 bases from V and 0 bases from J, with 21 bases between. The CDR3 totals 19 residues. CDR1 is MNHEY, CDR2 SMNVEV, per germline (reference sequence). CDR3 residues: CASSPHPGRRFSYNSPLHF. The CDR3 DNA is TGTGCCAGCAGCCCCCACCCGGGACGGCGTTTCTCCTATAATTCACCCCTCCACTTT.

The chain is built from TRBV6-6 and TRBJ1-2; 9 bases match TRBD1. J lost 0 bases, V lost 7 bases, and 3 bases had no gene match. Germline V gene sequence: CDR1 MNHNY, CDR2 SVGAGI (reference sequence). CDR3 length: 14 residues. CDR3 coding DNA: TGTGCCAGCAACGGACAGGGGACTAACTATGGCTACACCTTC. Translation gives CASNGQGTNYGYTF.

This clone was counted once. The chain employs TRBV25-1 and TRBJ1-3; D gene unclear. The CDR3 has 17 residues. The V and J ends lost 1 base and 0 bases respectively, with 13 bases between them. The germline gives CDR1 MGHDK, CDR2 SYGVNS. As DNA, the CDR3 is TGTGCCAGCAGTGAATTTCGGGCCCCGAACTCTGGAAACACCATATATTTT. This codes for CASSEFRAPNSGNTIYF.

This rearrangement joins TRBV5-8 to TRBJ2-1; 12 nucleotides agree with TRBD1. Germline values: CDR1 SGHTS, CDR2 YDEGEE. Trimming at V came to 3 bases and at J to 2 bases, leaving 6 bases not matched to a gene. CDR3 size: 17 residues. CDR3 residues: CASSWGQGASPYNEQFF. The CDR3 DNA follows: TGTGCCAGCAGCTGGGGACAGGGGGCATCCCCCTACAATGAGCAGTTCTTC.

V gene TRBV12-3 or TRBV12-4 combines with J gene TRBJ2-1; D call uncertain. This CDR3 region has 12 residues. Trimming pared 4 bases from V and 4 bases from J, leaving 5 bases between. CDR3 DNA: TGTGCCAGCAGTTCTACATACAATGAGCAGTTCTTC. Amino acid sequence: CASSSTYNEQFF.

This chain connects TRBV29-1 to TRBJ2-2; 7 nucleotides line up with TRBD2. The CDR3 length is 15 residues. Trimming cost V 6 bases and J 4 bases; bases outside gene matches: 11. Per germline, CDR1 SQVTM and CDR2 ANQGSEA. CDR3 in DNA: TGCAGCGTGTACTCCGGGACTAAGTCCACCGGGGAGCTGTTTTTT. It specifies CSVYSGTKSTGELFF.

The J gene is TRBJ2-2, the V gene TRBV19; TRBD1 matches 8 bases. This CDR3 is 18 amino acids long. The J segment lost 4 bases and the V segment lost 2 bases, leaving 12 bases of the junction unmatched. Germline CDR1 reads LNHDA; CDR2 reads SQIVND (reference sequence). Here the CDR3 reads CASSISSGQGLGTGELFF. The DNA of the CDR3 is TGTGCCAGTAGTATAAGTAGCGGACAGGGATTGGGCACCGGGGAGCTGTTTTTT. The entire variable domain, with the rest obtained from reference TRBV19 and TRBJ2-2, is as follows: DGGITQSPKYLFRKEGQNVTLSCEQNLNHDAMYWYRQDPGQGLRLIYYSQIVNDFQKGDIAEGYSVSREKKESFPLTVTSAQKNPTAFYLCASSISSGQGLGTGELFFGEGSRLTVL.

This chain links TRBV19 with TRBJ1-2; D uncertain. Germline CDR1 reads LNHDA; CDR2 reads SQIVND (reference sequence). The germline V and J ends were trimmed by 5 bases and 1 base, with 5 bases remaining between them. CDR3 length: 12 amino acids. In DNA, the CDR3 is TGTGCCAGTAGTGGTGATAACTATGGCTACACCTTC. This encodes CASSGDNYGYTF.

V gene TRBV19 combines with J gene TRBJ1-2; 7 nucleotides align to TRBD1. The CDR3 contains 13 residues. The germline V gene encodes CDR1 LNHDA and CDR2 SQIVND (reference sequence). V shed 5 bases, J shed 8 bases, and the junction held 8 bases outside the gene matches. The CDR3 reads CASSRLDRDGYTF. DNA for the CDR3: TGTGCCAGTAGTCGACTCGACAGGGACGGCTACACCTTC.

The chain joins TRBV5-6 to TRBJ2-5; 15 bases line up with TRBD2. CDR3 length equals 18 residues. J gave up 0 bases and V 4 bases, and 7 bases lay outside the gene matches. Germline lookup yields CDR1 SGHDT and CDR2 YYEEEE. The CDR3 spells CASSIPGLAGGYQETQYF. DNA for the CDR3: TGTGCCAGCAGCATCCCGGGACTAGCGGGGGGTTACCAAGAGACCCAGTACTTC.

The rearrangement uses TRBV2 and TRBJ2-2; no clear D gene. The CDR3 runs to 14 residues. Trimming removed 3 bases at V and 2 bases at J, with 7 bases between. Germline V gene lookup returns CDR1 SNHLY and CDR2 FYNNEI. CDR3 loop: CASSEHPNTGELFF. The DNA of the CDR3 is TGTGCCAGCAGTGAGCATCCTAACACCGGGGAGCTGTTTTTT. The full variable domain, completed using reference TRBV2 and TRBJ2-2, is EPEVTQTPSHQVTQMGQEVILRCVPISNHLYFYWYRQILGQKVEFLVSFYNNEISEKSEIFDDQFSVERPDGSNFTLKIRSTKLEDSAMYFCASSEHPNTGELFFGEGSRLTVL.

This clone was found once. The chain links TRBV4-3 to TRBJ1-6, with 7 bases that match TRBD1. Germline CDR1 LGHNA, CDR2 YSLEER. This CDR3 is built from 15 residues. The V gene end was trimmed by 0 bases and the J gene end by 9 bases; junction bases not matched to a gene: 5. CDR3 in DNA: TGCGCCAGCAGCCAAGAGGGGGACAGTGTTTCACCCCTCCACTTT. This codes for CASSQEGDSVSPLHF.

The chain employs TRBV10-3 and TRBJ2-5; 7 bases map to TRBD1. Germline V gene sequence: CDR1 ENHRY, CDR2 SYGVKD. The CDR3 loop spans 13 amino acids. The junction had 3 bases not matched to a gene; V was cut back by 5 bases and J by 3 bases. Here the CDR3 DNA reads TGTGCCATCAGTTTTGGGACAGAAGAGACCCAGTACTTC. Amino acids: CAISFGTEETQYF.